The rows below give T cell receptor beta chains drawn from one sample of a study of somatic mutations in cytotoxic T cells in rheumatoid arthritis. Sequenced by immunoSEQ multiplex PCR; TCRdb stores in-frame clones only, minus some. The sample gives roughly 13,000 clones, around 76% of which show up once; less than 35% is in the top ten. Sequences were obtained from CD8+ T cells sorted from blood. These TCRs come from an adult with rheumatoid arthritis. Each CDR3 is given with its conserved first and last residue. D genes are given only for firm matches. Size values are once, few and many counts, or a class for expanded clones, and some rows have none.

D,V,J,size,DNA,CDR3
NA,TRBV4-1,TRBJ1-1,NA,TGCGCCAGCAGCCCCCCAGCTACAGGGATTCCTGAAGCTTTCTTT,CASSPPATGIPEAFF
NA,TRBV5-8,TRBJ2-7,NA,TGTGCCAGCAGCTTGGCGGGGAGCCACGAGCAGTACTTC,CASSLAGSHEQYF
NA,TRBV4-3,TRBJ2-7,NA,TGCGCCAGCAGCCAAGATCCTGGAAGGGTTCGCGAGCAGTACTTC,CASSQDPGRVREQYF
NA,TRBV19,TRBJ2-5,NA,TGTGCCAGTAGTGGTCAAGAGACCCAGTACTTC,CASSGQETQYF
NA,TRBV9,TRBJ2-7,NA,TGTGCCAGCAGCGTCACAGAGGTCTCCTACGAGCAGTACTTC,CASSVTEVSYEQYF
NA,TRBV7-2,TRBJ2-7,NA,TGTGCCAGCAGCTTTAGCGGAGGTGGAACCTACGAGCAGTACTTC,CASSFSGGGTYEQYF
NA,TRBV6-5,TRBJ1-4,NA,TGTGCCAGCAGTGAGGGGGGGGAATACGAAAAACTGTTTTTT,CASSEGGEYEKLFF
TRBD1,TRBV29-1,TRBJ2-7,NA,TGCAGCGTCCGGGCGGGACAGGGTCTCTACGAGCAGTACTTC,CSVRAGQGLYEQYF
NA,TRBV7-2,TRBJ2-1,NA,TGTGCCAGCAGCAACCTCGGGAATGAGCAGTTCTTC,CASSNLGNEQFF
TRBD2,TRBV30,TRBJ2-2,NA,TGTGCCTGTCCTCCTAGCGGGTCGTTCGCCGGGGAGCTGTTTTTT,CACPPSGSFAGELFF
NA,TRBV7-3,TRBJ2-5,NA,TGTGCCAGCAGCTTAGGTGCCCAGGACCAAGAGACCCAGTACTTC,CASSLGAQDQETQYF
NA,TRBV27,TRBJ1-1,NA,TGTGCCAGCAGTTCCTACAGACTCAACACTGAAGCTTTCTTT,CASSSYRLNTEAFF
NA,TRBV7-8,TRBJ2-2,NA,TGTGCCAGCAGCTTAGGGACAGTAGCCGGGGAGCTGTTTTTT,CASSLGTVAGELFF
TRBD2,TRBV10-2,TRBJ2-1,once,TGCGCCAGCAGCGAGAGCGGGGTTTGGAATGAGCAGTTCTTC,CASSESGVWNEQFF
TRBD1,TRBV13,TRBJ2-1,few,TGTGCCAGCAGCCTGTGGACAGGGTACAATGAGCAGTTCTTC,CASSLWTGYNEQFF
TRBD2,TRBV6-1,TRBJ2-3,NA,TGTGCCAGCAGTGAAACGGCGGGGGGGGCGTCTTGGGATACGCAGTATTTT,CASSETAGGASWDTQYF
NA,TRBV9,TRBJ2-1,NA,TGTGCCAGCAGCGTAGGGCTAGCGCAGTACAATGAGCAGTTCTTC,CASSVGLAQYNEQFF
TRBD1,TRBV28,TRBJ1-5,NA,TGTGCCAGCAGTTTACGACAGGGCAGCAATCAGCCCCAGCATTTT,CASSLRQGSNQPQHF
NA,TRBV9,TRBJ2-1,NA,TGTGCCAGCAGCTCTCGAACAGGGTTCCGCTACAATGAGCAGTTCTTC,CASSSRTGFRYNEQFF